These 18 T cell receptor beta chains share one sample of origin, sequenced in a study of T cells in Graves' hyperthyroidism and ophthalmopathy (dated by TCRdb to 2018 to 2020). The library was prepared using multiplex PCR. Reads for this sample came from an Illumina HiSeq 2000. The TCR beta CDR3 regions were amplified from RNA transcripts. A first-round RT-PCR of the TCR CDR3 used the HTBI primer set with the Qiagen OneStep RT-PCR kit. TCRdb trimmed the raw reads at Q25, called clones with MiXCR and kept productive beta chains. When rows share a CDR3 protein, they turn into one entry using the most common DNA and genes. For this sample the table gives 600,000 or so distinct CDR3 sequences, of which approximately 15% were detected only once. The ten most abundant clones make up roughly 7% of the sample. Sequencing was carried out using blood. The receptors were gathered from a woman between 18 and 29 years old with Graves' ophthalmopathy.

The chain is built from TRBV4-3 and TRBJ1-3, with TRBD1 matching 7 bases. Trimming cost V 5 bases and J 2 bases; bases outside gene matches: 6. The CDR3 has 15 amino acids. Germline assignment: CDR1 LGHNA and CDR2 YSLEER. CDR3 nucleotide sequence: TGCGCCAGCAGCTCGGGACAGCGAACTGGAAACACCATATATTTT. It specifies CASSSGQRTGNTIYF.

This clonotype was observed many times. V gene TRBV2 combines with J gene TRBJ1-5; D unclear. The CDR3 covers 15 residues. V lost 2 bases and J 14 bases, leaving 22 bases between the germline ends. Germline values: CDR1 SNHLY, CDR2 FYNNEI. CDR3 coding DNA: TGTGCCAGCAGTGAACTTTCGGGCCAGTCAGCGCGGGAGCATTTT. As protein: CASSELSGQSAREHF.

This clonotype was recorded many times. This sequence joins TRBV28 and TRBJ2-7, with TRBD1 matching over 12 bases. The CDR3 runs 16 residues. The V gene end was trimmed by 6 bases and the J gene end by 3 bases; junction bases not matched to a gene: 9. Per germline, CDR1 MDHEN and CDR2 SYDVKM. CDR3 residues: CASRRFGTGGYYEQYF. The CDR3, as DNA: TGTGCCAGCAGACGTTTCGGGACAGGGGGCTACTACGAGCAGTACTTC. Using reference TRBV28 and TRBJ2-7 for the parts outside the CDR3, the full variable domain is DVKVTQSSRYLVKRTGEKVFLECVQDMDHENMFWYRQDPGLGLRLIYFSYDVKMKEKGDIPEGYSVSREKKERFSLILESASTNQTSMYLCASRRFGTGGYYEQYFGPGTRLTVT.

This clonotype was counted ten times or more. The chain carries TRBV15 and TRBJ2-7, with no clear D. The CDR3 runs 16 residues. Per the germline V gene, CDR1 is LNHNV and CDR2 is YYDKDF (reference sequence). Between the trimmed V and J ends, which lost 0 bases and 2 bases, there was a span of 14 bases. CDR3 in DNA: TGTGCCACCAGCAGAGAAGGCGCAAATACTCCCTACGAGCAGTACTTC. It specifies CATSREGANTPYEQYF.

This clonotype was observed a handful of times. The chain employs TRBV9 and TRBJ2-2; D ambiguous. This CDR3 is 15 amino acids long. V gave up 1 base and J gave up 1 base, with 8 bases separating them. Germline values: CDR1 SGDLS, CDR2 YYNGEE. CDR3 in amino acids: CASSVSVQNTGELFF. CDR3 nucleotide sequence: TGTGCCAGCAGCGTATCAGTTCAGAACACCGGGGAGCTGTTTTTT. Using reference TRBV9 and TRBJ2-2 for the parts outside the CDR3, the full variable domain is DSGVTQTPKHLITATGQRVTLRCSPRSGDLSVYWYQQSLDQGLQFLIQYYNGEERAKGNILERFSAQQFPDLHSELNLSSLELGDSALYFCASSVSVQNTGELFFGEGSRLTVL.

This clonotype was seen many times. The chain recombines TRBV10-3 with TRBJ1-5, with D unclear. The CDR3 is 18 amino acids. Germline V gives CDR1 ENHRY, CDR2 SYGVKD. V was cut by 2 bases and J by 0 bases, with 17 bases left in between. The CDR3 DNA sequence: TGTGCCATCAGTGAGGGGATGAGAGGACGAAATAGCAATCAGCCCCAGCATTTT. Translated, it gives CAISEGMRGRNSNQPQHF.

There are a few counts of this clonotype. The chain joins TRBV18 to TRBJ1-5; 9 positions agree with TRBD1. Trimming removed 8 bases from V and 6 bases from J; junction bases left unmatched: 8. The CDR3 totals 14 residues. Germline values: CDR1 KGHSH, CDR2 LQKENI. CDR3 bases: TGTGCCAGCGTACCCGGGACAGGGTCTCAGCCCCAGCATTTT. Protein: CASVPGTGSQPQHF.

This clonotype was counted a few times. This chain's CDR3 is CASRGLSEKLFF. CDR3 DNA sequence: TGTGCCAGCAGGGGGCTAAGTGAAAAACTGTTTTTT. This rearrangement joins TRBV6-1 to TRBJ1-4; D might be TRBD1 (5 bases). V lost 6 bases to trimming and J lost 7 bases, with 9 bases between them. Germline V lookup: CDR1 MNHNS, CDR2 SASEGT. This CDR3 has 12 amino acids.

This clonotype was observed at least ten times. This chain links TRBV27 with TRBJ2-7; 9 bases align to TRBD2. The CDR3 runs 16 residues. Trimming took 5 bases from V and 5 from J; bases not matched to a gene: 13. CDR1 and CDR2 from the germline V gene are MNHEY and SMNVEV (reference sequence). The CDR3 sequence: CASSRQGASGTHEQYF. CDR3 bases: TGTGCCAGCAGTCGCCAAGGGGCTAGCGGGACCCACGAGCAGTACTTC.

This clonotype was observed at least ten times. The rearrangement joins TRBV14 to TRBJ2-1; 7 bases match TRBD2. Germline trimming cut 4 bases from V and 9 bases from J; bases unmatched to any gene: 0. The CDR3 consists of 11 residues. Germline CDR1 is SGHDN and CDR2 is FVKESK. The CDR3 sequence is CASSRGGEQFF. The CDR3 bases are TGTGCCAGCAGCCGCGGGGGTGAGCAGTTCTTC.

This clonotype was counted many times. The chain has TRBV10-3 and TRBJ2-1; D perhaps matches TRBD1 (6 bases). V was cut by 6 bases and J by 7 bases, with 16 bases left in between. Per the germline V gene, CDR1 is ENHRY and CDR2 is SYGVKD. CDR3 length equals 14 residues. The DNA of the CDR3 is TGTGCCATCAGCCAAATGCTAACAGGGAATGAGCAGTTCTTC. It specifies CAISQMLTGNEQFF.

A word on this clonotype: With a much larger clone just one base away, this may be a read error. Here the CDR3 omits its conserved ending phenylalanine or tryptophan, so a read error is the likely source. The rearrangement links TRBV11-2 to TRBJ2-3; D gene unclear. Per the germline V gene, CDR1 is SGHAT and CDR2 is FQNNGV. The CDR3 runs to 14 residues. V was shortened by 6 bases and J by 4 bases, with 14 bases between the two germline ends. CDR3 amino acids: CASSEMYSSDTQYS. The DNA of the CDR3 is TGTGCCAGCAGTGAAATGTACTCCTCAGATACGCAGTATTCT.

The V and J genes are TRBV9 and TRBJ2-1; 8 nucleotides line up with TRBD2. The CDR3 is 14 amino acids. In germline, CDR1 is SGDLS, CDR2 YYNGEE. The junction had 5 bases not matched to a gene; V was cut back by 0 bases and J by 9 bases. CDR3 in amino acids: CASSVVSGGGEQFF. The CDR3 coding sequence is TGTGCCAGCAGCGTAGTTTCGGGGGGGGGTGAGCAGTTCTTC.

The chain recombines TRBV19 with TRBJ2-5; TRBD2 aligns across 9 bases. Looked up from germline, CDR1 is LNHDA and CDR2 is SQIVND (reference sequence). The CDR3 has 18 amino acids. Germline trimming cut 1 base from V and 5 bases from J; bases unmatched to any gene: 14. CDR3 nucleotides: TGTGCCAGTAGTATAGTGAGTAGCGGGAGTGGTTTCGGCGAGACCCAGTACTTC. This translates into CASSIVSSGSGFGETQYF.

This clonotype came up a few times. Written as DNA, the CDR3 is TGTGCCAGCAGTTACCGGACAGGGAGTCAGCCCCAGCATTTT. Encoded protein: CASSYRTGSQPQHF. This sequence joins TRBV6-6 and TRBJ1-5; 8 bases align to TRBD1. V trimming: 2 bases; J trimming: 6 bases; junction bases outside the gene matches: 3. The CDR3 spans 14 residues. Germline CDR1 and CDR2: MNHNY and SVGAGI (reference sequence).

This clonotype came up a few times. The chain uses TRBV7-9 and TRBJ2-3, with a weak D call TRBD2 (7 bases). This CDR3 contains 16 residues. Germline V lookup: CDR1 SEHNR, CDR2 FQNEAQ (reference sequence). The germline V and J ends were trimmed by 4 bases and 0 bases, with 14 bases remaining between them. CDR3 amino acids: CASSWGGGESTDTQYF. The CDR3 nucleotides read TGTGCCAGCAGCTGGGGGGGGGGCGAAAGCACAGATACGCAGTATTTT. Looking up the rest from reference TRBV7-9 and TRBJ2-3 gives the full variable domain: DTGVSQNPRHKITKRGQNVTFRCDPISEHNRLYWYRQTLGQGPEFLTYFQNEAQLEKSRLLSDRFSAERPKGSFSTLEIQRTEQGDSAMYLCASSWGGGESTDTQYFGPGTRLTVL.

This clonotype was detected ten times or more. The rearrangement uses TRBV28 and TRBJ1-1; 8 positions match TRBD1. This CDR3 contains 12 residues. Germline trimming cut 2 bases from V and 11 bases from J; bases unmatched to any gene: 4. From germline, CDR1 is MDHEN and CDR2 SYDVKM. The CDR3 nucleotides read TGTGCCAGCAGTTTACAGGGGGCGGGTGCTTTCTTT. Its protein product is CASSLQGAGAFF.

The table lists this clonotype with many counts. The chain is built from TRBV24-1 and TRBJ2-2, with no clear D. The CDR3 runs 14 residues. Germline CDR1 reads KGHDR; CDR2 reads SFDVKD. The V end was cut by 4 bases, the J end by 0 bases, with 5 bases between. The CDR3 spells CATSEQTNTGELFF. CDR3 coding DNA: TGTGCCACCAGTGAGCAGACGAACACCGGGGAGCTGTTTTTT.